This T cell receptor beta chain was recovered during a study of control samples from healthy donors and cancer patients. Sequenced by immunoSEQ multiplex PCR; TCRdb stores in-frame clones only, minus some. The sample records around 55,000 clones, more than 70% being singletons. The CDR3 contains 14 residues. The germline V gene encodes CDR1 SGHTS and CDR2 YDEGEE. J lost 6 bases, V lost 3 bases, and 5 bases had no gene match. The clonotype originates from a man in his forties with colorectal cancer. Input material: PBMCs. The V call is TRBV5-8, the J call TRBJ1-5; TRBD1 matches 8 bases. Here the CDR3 DNA reads TGTGCCAGCAGCTCTCAGGGGGCAGGTCAGCCCCAGCATTTT. Residues: CASSSQGAGQPQHF.